Shown below are 17 T cell receptor beta chains from a single sample sequenced in a study of shared clonotypes between healthy human individuals. The data were produced by immunoSEQ multiplex PCR, yet TCRdb's version contains in-frame clones alone and is incomplete. Here the sample spans roughly 2.6 million clones, around nine tenths being singletons. The sequenced sample was naive CD4+ T cells sorted from blood. The sample's subset: CD45RA+ positively selected. The receptors were sampled from a man in his late teens or twenties in good health.

This clone was recorded a few times. This chain uses TRBV14 with TRBJ1-1; possibly TRBD1 for D (5 bases). CDR3 size: 12 residues. Germline loops: CDR1 SGHDN, CDR2 FVKESK. Deletions cut 3 bases from V and 11 bases from J, with 13 bases between. CDR3 in DNA: TGTGCCAGCAGCCATACATCGACAGAGGCTTTCTTT. Protein product: CASSHTSTEAFF.

The chain combines TRBV11-3 with TRBJ1-1; D not resolved. V lost 1 base and J lost 3, with 6 bases in between. CDR3 length: 13 amino acids. Germline-derived CDR1 and CDR2 are SGHNT and YENEEA. The CDR3 region is CASSLGDYTEAFF. CDR3 DNA sequence: TGTGCCAGCAGCTTAGGGGATTACACTGAAGCTTTCTTT. Drawing the rest from reference TRBV11-3 and TRBJ1-1, the complete variable domain is EAGVVQSPRYKIIEKKQPVAFWCNPISGHNTLYWYLQNLGQGPELLIRYENEEAVDDSQLPKDRFSAERLKGVDSTLKIQPAELGDSAVYLCASSLGDYTEAFFGQGTRLTVV.

The chain recombines TRBV21-1 with TRBJ1-4. TRBV21-1 is a recognized pseudogene. The CDR3 runs to 16 residues. The CDR3 bases are TGTGCCAGCAGCAAAATCACGGGACGGAGTAATGAAAAACTGTTTTTT. Translation: CASSKITGRSNEKLFF.

The chain is built from TRBV10-2 and TRBJ1-1; D remains ambiguous. The CDR3 loop spans 13 amino acids. The germline V and J ends were trimmed by 3 bases and 5 bases, with 10 bases remaining between them. Germline values: CDR1 WSHSY, CDR2 SAAADI. The DNA for the CDR3 is TGCGCCAGCAGTGAAGCCAGTCAGACTGAAGCTTTCTTT. Translation: CASSEASQTEAFF.

This clone was observed once. CDR3: CASSLAVAGDHYGYTF. The CDR3 nucleotides are TGTGCCAGCAGCTTAGCTGTAGCGGGCGACCACTATGGCTACACCTTC. The V call is TRBV7-2, the J call TRBJ1-2; D gene uncertain. The CDR3 runs to 16 residues. Germline V lookup: CDR1 SGHTA, CDR2 FQGNSA. Trimming removed 0 bases at V and 3 bases at J, with 14 bases between. Filled out from reference TRBV7-2 and TRBJ1-2, the complete variable domain reads GAGVSQSPSNKVTEKGKDVELRCDPISGHTALYWYRQSLGQGLEFLIYFQGNSAPDKSGLPSDRFSAERTGGSVSTLTIQRTQQEDSAVYLCASSLAVAGDHYGYTFGSGTRLTVV.

The chain links TRBV7-6 to TRBJ2-1, with 8 bases that match TRBD2. The CDR3 is 18 residues long. Germline CDR1 and CDR2: SGHVS and FNYEAQ. The ends lost 1 base at V and 2 bases at J; junction bases unmatched: 10. In nucleotides, the CDR3 is TGTGCCAGCAGCTTAGTTCCAGGAAGCGGGGGCACCTACAATGAGCAGTTCTTC. It yields the protein CASSLVPGSGGTYNEQFF.

This rearrangement joins TRBV4-2 to TRBJ1-2; no firm D call. The CDR3 length is 17 residues. V lost 4 bases, J lost 4 bases, and 22 bases lay in between. In germline, CDR1 is LGHNA, CDR2 YNFKEQ. In DNA form, the CDR3 reads TGTGCCAGCAGCCCCGCCGACTATCAATCCACAAGCTATGGCTACACCTTC. Encoded protein: CASSPADYQSTSYGYTF.

A word on this clone: At the DNA level, this CDR3 is encoded by other sequences in the same sample as well. V is TRBV11-2 and J is TRBJ1-2; D not resolved. Germline CDR1 reads SGHAT; CDR2 reads FQNNGV. The CDR3 spans 12 residues. Trimming shortened V by 5 bases and J by 4 bases, and 8 bases separated the two germline ends. The DNA for the CDR3 is TGTGCCAGCAGCCTCGATTCCTATGGCTACACCTTC. Translating gives CASSLDSYGYTF.

This clone was recorded once. The chain couples TRBV20-1 to TRBJ2-1, with D unresolved. The germline gives CDR1 DFQATT, CDR2 SNEGSKA (reference sequence). This CDR3 is built from 11 residues. This CDR3 reads CRALSGSEQFF. For the CDR3, the DNA is TGCAGGGCTCTATCCGGGTCTGAGCAGTTCTTC.

The rearrangement uses TRBV5-1 and TRBJ2-3; D call uncertain. CDR1 and CDR2 from the germline V gene are SGHRS and YFSETQ. V lost 4 bases and J 2 bases, leaving 8 bases between the germline ends. The length of the CDR3 is 13 residues. CDR3 sequence: CASSAPNTDTQYF. The DNA for the CDR3 is TGCGCCAGCAGCGCTCCTAACACAGATACGCAGTATTTT. The variable domain in full, with the rest retrieved from reference TRBV5-1 and TRBJ2-3, is KAGVTQTPRYLIKTRGQQVTLSCSPISGHRSVSWYQQTPGQGLQFLFEYFSETQRNKGNFPGRFSGRQFSNSRSEMNVSTLELGDSALYLCASSAPNTDTQYFGPGTRLTVL.

The genes are TRBV6-7 and TRBJ2-5; 7 bases agree with TRBD1. TRBV6-7 qualifies as an ORF whose function is uncertain. The CDR3 has 16 amino acids. The V and J ends lost 0 bases and 5 bases, in that order; junction bases with no gene match: 9. CDR3 nucleotides: TGTGCCAGCAGTTACTCGAGGGGGCAACAGTGGGAGACCCAGTACTTC. Encoded protein: CASSYSRGQQWETQYF.

This clone was seen a single time. The chain joins TRBV27 to TRBJ2-1; D is unresolved. The V end lost 5 bases, the J end lost 4 bases, and 9 bases lay between the germline ends. The CDR3 is 13 residues long. Per germline, CDR1 MNHEY and CDR2 SMNVEV (reference sequence). CDR3 protein: CASSTTPYNEQFF. The DNA of the CDR3 is TGTGCCAGCAGTACAACACCTTACAATGAGCAGTTCTTC.

The chain uses TRBV10-3 and TRBJ1-4; 10 positions match TRBD1. Germline values: CDR1 ENHRY, CDR2 SYGVKD. The ends lost 10 bases at V and 6 bases at J; junction bases unmatched: 8. The CDR3 has 14 residues. The CDR3 spells CATASGTGDEKLFF. CDR3 sequence (DNA): TGTGCCACCGCCTCCGGGACAGGGGATGAAAAACTGTTTTTT.

V gene TRBV25-1 combines with J gene TRBJ2-3; D gene unclear. Trimming removed 8 bases at V and 1 base at J, with 10 bases between. Germline values: CDR1 MGHDK, CDR2 SYGVNS. The CDR3 has 13 residues. Written as DNA, the CDR3 is TGTGCCAGCGGTTTTGGGGGCACAGATACGCAGTATTTT. This codes for CASGFGGTDTQYF.

This clone was seen a few times. CDR3: CAYLGQGIVEAFF. The DNA of the CDR3 is TGTGCCTATCTTGGACAGGGGATCGTTGAAGCTTTCTTT. The chain couples TRBV30 to TRBJ1-1; 9 nucleotides match TRBD1. There are 13 residues in the CDR3. J gave up 7 bases and V 7 bases, and 10 bases lay outside the gene matches. Germline lookup yields CDR1 GTSNPN and CDR2 SVGIG (reference sequence).

The chain has TRBV18 and TRBJ1-5; perhaps TRBD1 as D (5 bases). There are 13 residues in the CDR3. V gave up 0 bases and J gave up 9 bases, with 9 bases separating them. Germline assignment: CDR1 KGHSH and CDR2 LQKENI. CDR3 loop: CASSPPAGRPQHF. For the CDR3, the DNA is TGTGCCAGCTCACCACCGGCGGGGCGGCCCCAGCATTTT.

The V gene is TRBV5-1, the J gene TRBJ2-7, with TRBD1 as a possible D gene (7 bases). Trimming took off 4 bases at V and 3 bases at J, with 17 bases between the two ends. This CDR3 has 15 residues. CDR1 SGHRS and CDR2 YFSETQ come from the germline V gene. The CDR3 region has the DNA TGCGCCAGCAGCCCCCGCCCAGGGGGGAACTACGAGCAGTACTTC. Translated: CASSPRPGGNYEQYF. The variable domain in full, completed from reference TRBV5-1 and TRBJ2-7, reads KAGVTQTPRYLIKTRGQQVTLSCSPISGHRSVSWYQQTPGQGLQFLFEYFSETQRNKGNFPGRFSGRQFSNSRSEMNVSTLELGDSALYLCASSPRPGGNYEQYFGPGTRLTVT.